This TCR beta chain derives from a study of cytomegalovirus exposure and HLA in healthy donors. Measured with immunoSEQ multiplex PCR; TCRdb has only the in-frame clones, and not every one. Altogether roughly 130,000 clones are present, about 90% being singletons, with the ten largest covering 2.5% to 3.5%. Study-wide results and caveats: Among the CMV-associated chains, a few were confirmed in vitro as specific for CMV antigens.

V lost 5 bases and J lost 3, with 11 bases in between. Germline CDR1 and CDR2: MNHNY and SVGAGI (reference sequence). The length of the CDR3 is 14 residues. Concerning this clone itself: Its target is not known.

The donors were part of the validation cohort, which consisted of 120 subjects and was separate from the first cohort of around 620 subjects. The clonotype comes from a man aged 18-30 years in good health and CMV-seronegative. The rearrangement links TRBV6-6 to TRBJ1-5; D is perhaps TRBD1 (6 bases). The specimen sequenced was PBMCs. The CDR3 is CASSTGHPNQPQHF. CDR3 nucleotides: TGTGCCAGCAGTACAGGGCACCCCAATCAGCCCCAGCATTTT.